The present entry profiles one T cell receptor beta chain with its context. Its antigen is as yet unknown. With 0 bases clipped from V and 9 bases from J, the junction kept 8 bases outside the gene matches. Germline CDR1 reads DFQATT; CDR2 reads SNEGSKA (reference sequence). This CDR3 has 15 residues. The data were taken from a study of identical twins. General study findings and limits: A cross-sectional statistical analysis, not follow-up of the same donors, supported the conclusions. Twin-shared out-of-frame alpha sequences were enriched for low generation probability.

Template switching added a universal primer site, and cDNA bore unique molecular identifiers. TCRdb passed the 5' RACE reads through MiXCR, listing each CDR3 protein once. The table lists 1.5 million to 2 million distinct CDR3 sequences, about 32% of them singletons, with about 0.27% in the top ten. In every case, the donor was a healthy Caucasian. The V and J genes are TRBV20-1 and TRBJ2-1, with 10 bases identical to TRBD2. The sequencing input was cord blood. The TCR sequence derives from a newborn girl in good health. CDR3 residues: CSARDPLAGVGEQFF. DNA of the CDR3: TGCAGTGCTAGAGATCCCCTAGCGGGGGTGGGTGAGCAGTTCTTC.